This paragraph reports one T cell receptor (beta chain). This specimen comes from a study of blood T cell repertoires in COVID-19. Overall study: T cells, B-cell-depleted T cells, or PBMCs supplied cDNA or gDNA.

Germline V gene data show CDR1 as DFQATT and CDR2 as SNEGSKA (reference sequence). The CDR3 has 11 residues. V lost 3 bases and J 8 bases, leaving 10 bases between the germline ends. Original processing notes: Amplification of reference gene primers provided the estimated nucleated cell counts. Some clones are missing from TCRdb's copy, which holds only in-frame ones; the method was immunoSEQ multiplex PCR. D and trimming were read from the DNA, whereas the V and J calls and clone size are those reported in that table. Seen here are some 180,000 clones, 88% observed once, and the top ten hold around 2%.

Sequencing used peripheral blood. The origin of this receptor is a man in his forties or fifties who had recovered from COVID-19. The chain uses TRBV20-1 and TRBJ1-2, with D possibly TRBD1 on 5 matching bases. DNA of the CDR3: TGCAGTGCTAGGTTTCGGGGGGGCTACACCTTC. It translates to CSARFRGGYTF.